This entry lists 5 T cell receptor beta chains sequenced from one sample in a study of cytomegalovirus exposure and HLA in healthy donors. Primers for the PCR totalled 60 Vbeta and 13 Jbeta. Clones were sequenced by immunoSEQ multiplex PCR, and TCRdb holds only the in-frame ones, with some missing. Of about 140,000 clones listed, approximately 70% are singletons. The sequenced sample consisted of PBMCs. Receptors were obtained from a woman in her 30s in good health and CMV-seronegative.

V is TRBV18 and J is TRBJ2-1, with TRBD2 identical over 15 bases. This CDR3 region has 18 residues. Germline CDR1 reads KGHSH; CDR2 reads LQKENI. V shed 0 bases, J shed 3 bases, and the junction held 3 bases outside the gene matches. Here the CDR3 reads CASSPPGLAGGFYNEQFF. The DNA of the CDR3 is TGTGCCAGCTCACCACCGGGACTAGCGGGGGGCTTCTACAATGAGCAGTTCTTC.

CDR3 bases: TGTGCCAGCAGTTGCTTCTCAAAGTGGGGGCCCGAATCCCTCAGGCCGGTAACCTACGAGCAGTACGTC. Protein product: CASSCFSKWGPESLRPVTYEQYV. The chain recombines TRBV27 with TRBJ2-7, with D possibly being TRBD1 (6 bases). Looked up from germline, CDR1 is MNHEY and CDR2 is SMNVEV (reference sequence). The V gene lost 4 bases and the J gene lost 2 bases, with 39 bases spanning the gap. This CDR3 has 23 residues.

The chain joins TRBV5-6 to TRBJ2-3, with 13 nucleotides matching TRBD2. Unmatched junction bases numbered 5, after V lost 4 bases and J lost 3 bases. This CDR3 is built from 16 residues. The V gene's germline CDR1 is SGHDT and CDR2 YYEEEE. In DNA form, the CDR3 reads TGTGCCAGCAGCCTTCGGACTAGCGGGAGTACAGATACGCAGTATTTT. Its translation: CASSLRTSGSTDTQYF.

The chain couples TRBV7-3 to TRBJ2-1, with 7 positions matching TRBD2. After removal of 1 base from V and 10 bases from J, the junction contained 13 bases not matched to a gene. CDR3 length equals 16 residues. The germline CDR1 and CDR2 sequences are SGHTA and FQGTGA. The CDR3 reads CASSLIRTSDVREQFF. CDR3 nucleotide sequence: TGTGCCAGCAGCTTAATACGGACTAGTGACGTACGGGAGCAGTTCTTC. Based on the CDR3 plus reference TRBV7-3 and TRBJ2-1, the full variable domain is GAGVSQTPSNKVTEKGKYVELRCDPISGHTALYWYRQSLGQGPEFLIYFQGTGAADDSGLPNDRFFAVRPEGSVSTLKIQRTERGDSAVYLCASSLIRTSDVREQFFGPGTRLTVL.

The chain employs TRBV11-2 and TRBJ1-1, with D unresolved. V dropped 4 bases and J dropped 5 bases, with 8 bases sitting between them. The CDR3 length is 12 residues. Germline V lookup: CDR1 SGHAT, CDR2 FQNNGV. CDR3 coding DNA: TGTGCCAGCAGCTCCCCGGGTACTGAAGCTTTCTTT. It yields the protein CASSSPGTEAFF.